This T cell receptor beta chain stems from a study of beta chain features in type 1 diabetes. Notes on the study in general: Whether TCRB rearrangement is influenced by HLA type was left unresolved in this analysis. A pattern of fewer insertions and more deletions at VDJ junctions was seen in type 1 diabetes patients.

Cells sorted by CD45RO/CCR7/CD25/CD127/CD95/CD27 comprised CD4+ naive, central memory, regulatory and stem cell-like memory cells. TCRB transcripts that were expressed got sequenced, as all of the isolated RNA had been reverse transcribed. For naive, central memory and regulatory T cell samples, reads averaged roughly 3.7 million. Assay: immunoSEQ multiplex PCR; the TCRdb copy retains only in-frame clones and omits some. The table has under 250,000 clones, 13% to 15% seen once. V gave up 4 bases and J gave up 9 bases; unmatched junction bases: 3. The CDR3 length is 10 residues. The germline gives CDR1 SQVTM, CDR2 ANQGSEA. This clone has just a few counts. Its cognate antigen is unknown.

This chain links TRBV29-1 with TRBJ2-7; 7 nucleotides line up with TRBD2. The sequenced sample consisted of naive CD4+ T cells from blood. The sequence came from a middle-aged woman in good health. The CDR3 sequence is CSVASGGQYF. CDR3 coding DNA: TGCAGCGTTGCCTCGGGGGGGCAGTACTTC.